Following are 5 T cell receptor beta chains from one sample sequenced in a study of shared clonotypes between healthy human individuals. Here immunoSEQ multiplex PCR was the method, and the copy in TCRdb shows in-frame clones only, minus some. The sample records around 2.5 million clones, over 85% being singletons. Sequencing was done on a sample of naive CD4+ T cells from PBMCs. The subset here: CD45RA+ positively selected. The receptors shown here come from a man younger than 30 in good health. Some clones in this sample may be carry-over from other donors' samples.

The rearrangement links TRBV7-3 to TRBJ2-7; D is perhaps TRBD1 (5 bases). The CDR3 loop spans 15 amino acids. The V and J ends lost 6 bases and 3 bases respectively, with 18 bases between them. Looked up from germline, CDR1 is SGHTA and CDR2 is FQGTGA. CDR3 sequence reads: CASSYLQDTHYEQYF. CDR3 coding DNA: TGTGCCAGCAGTTACCTCCAGGACACTCACTACGAGCAGTACTTC. The full variable domain, completed using reference TRBV7-3 and TRBJ2-7, is GAGVSQTPSNKVTEKGKYVELRCDPISGHTALYWYRQSLGQGPEFLIYFQGTGAADDSGLPNDRFFAVRPEGSVSTLKIQRTERGDSAVYLCASSYLQDTHYEQYFGPGTRLTVT.

The rearrangement links TRBV27 to TRBJ2-3; D is unresolved. CDR3 length: 11 residues. Trimming took off 8 bases at V and 3 bases at J, with 6 bases between the two ends. Germline V gene sequence: CDR1 MNHEY, CDR2 SMNVEV (reference sequence). The CDR3 reads CASAETDTQYF. The CDR3 DNA reads as TGTGCCAGCGCAGAGACAGATACGCAGTATTTT.

The J gene is TRBJ2-2, the V gene TRBV2; no definite D call. The CDR3 spans 13 residues. Trimming removed 6 bases at V and 6 bases at J, with 11 bases between. In germline, CDR1 is SNHLY, CDR2 FYNNEI. The DNA of the CDR3 is TGTGCCAGCAGCGCCCACCCTGCCGGGGAGCTGTTTTTT. It translates to CASSAHPAGELFF.

This chain links TRBV28 with TRBJ1-4, with no clear D. Germline assignment: CDR1 MDHEN and CDR2 SYDVKM. V was clipped by 5 bases and J by 6 bases, with 7 bases between them. The CDR3 contains 12 residues. In nucleotides, the CDR3 is TGTGCCAGCAGTACCTCCTATGAAAAACTGTTTTTT. Its protein is CASSTSYEKLFF.

The gene calls are TRBV4-2 and TRBJ1-4; maybe TRBD1 (6 bases). V was pared by 1 base and J by 8 bases, with 17 bases between. The germline CDR1 and CDR2 sequences are LGHNA and YNFKEQ. The CDR3 is 16 residues long. The CDR3 coding sequence is TGTGCCAGCAGCCAAGGAGCGACAGGTATAAGCGAAAAACTGTTTTTT. Protein product: CASSQGATGISEKLFF.